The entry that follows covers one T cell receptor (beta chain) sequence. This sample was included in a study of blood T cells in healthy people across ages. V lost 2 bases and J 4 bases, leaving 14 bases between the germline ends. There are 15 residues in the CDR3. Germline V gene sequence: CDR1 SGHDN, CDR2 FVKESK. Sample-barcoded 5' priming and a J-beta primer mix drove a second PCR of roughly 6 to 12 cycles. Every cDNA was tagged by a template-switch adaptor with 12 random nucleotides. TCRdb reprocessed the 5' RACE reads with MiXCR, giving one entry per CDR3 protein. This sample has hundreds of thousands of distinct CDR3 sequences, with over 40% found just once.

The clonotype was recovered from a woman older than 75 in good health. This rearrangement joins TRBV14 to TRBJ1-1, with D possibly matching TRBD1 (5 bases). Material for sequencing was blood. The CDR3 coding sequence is TGTGCCAGCAGCCAATTGGGGCACCGGGGCACTGAAGCTTTCTTT. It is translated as CASSQLGHRGTEAFF.